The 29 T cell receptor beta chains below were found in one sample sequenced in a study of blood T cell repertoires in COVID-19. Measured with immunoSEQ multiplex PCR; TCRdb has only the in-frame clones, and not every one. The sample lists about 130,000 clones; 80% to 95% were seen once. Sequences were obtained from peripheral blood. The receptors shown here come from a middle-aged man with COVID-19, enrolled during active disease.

The CDR3 nucleotides are TGTGCCAGCAGCTTAGGGGGGCCAAACAGGGGGCCAGAGAACACTGAAGCTTTCTTT. It encodes CASSLGGPNRGPENTEAFF. The chain couples TRBV7-9 to TRBJ1-1; 9 positions agree with TRBD1. The germline CDR1 and CDR2 sequences are SEHNR and FQNEAQ (reference sequence). The ends lost 1 base at V and 1 base at J; junction bases unmatched: 13. The CDR3 spans 19 residues.

The CDR3 DNA sequence: TGTGCCAGCAGTCAAGGACTTGACACTGAAGCTTTCTTT. It encodes CASSQGLDTEAFF. This rearrangement joins TRBV2 to TRBJ1-1; D unclear. The V and J ends lost 5 bases and 3 bases respectively, with 10 bases between them. This CDR3 contains 13 residues. CDR1 is SNHLY, CDR2 FYNNEI, per germline. The variable domain in full, completed from reference TRBV2 and TRBJ1-1, reads EPEVTQTPSHQVTQMGQEVILRCVPISNHLYFYWYRQILGQKVEFLVSFYNNEISEKSEIFDDQFSVERPDGSNFTLKIRSTKLEDSAMYFCASSQGLDTEAFFGQGTRLTVV.

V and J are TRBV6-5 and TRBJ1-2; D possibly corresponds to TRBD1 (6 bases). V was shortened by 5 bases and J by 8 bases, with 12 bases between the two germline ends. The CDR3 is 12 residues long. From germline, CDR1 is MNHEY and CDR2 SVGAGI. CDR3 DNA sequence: TGTGCCAGCAGTCTACAGGGCGTAGGCTACACCTTC. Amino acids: CASSLQGVGYTF.

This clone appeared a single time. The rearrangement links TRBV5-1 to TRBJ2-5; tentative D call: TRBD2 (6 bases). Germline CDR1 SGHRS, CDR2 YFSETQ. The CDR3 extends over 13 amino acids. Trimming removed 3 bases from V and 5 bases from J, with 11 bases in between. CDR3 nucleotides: TGCGCCAGCAGCTGGGGACTTTGGGAGACCCAGTACTTC. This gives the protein CASSWGLWETQYF.

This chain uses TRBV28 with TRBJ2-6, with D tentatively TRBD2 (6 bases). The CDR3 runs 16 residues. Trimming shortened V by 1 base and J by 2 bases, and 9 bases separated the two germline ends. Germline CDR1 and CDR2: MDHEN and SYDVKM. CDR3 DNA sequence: TGTGCCAGCAGTTTATTCGGGGGTCCTGGGGCCAACGTCCTGACTTTC. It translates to CASSLFGGPGANVLTF.

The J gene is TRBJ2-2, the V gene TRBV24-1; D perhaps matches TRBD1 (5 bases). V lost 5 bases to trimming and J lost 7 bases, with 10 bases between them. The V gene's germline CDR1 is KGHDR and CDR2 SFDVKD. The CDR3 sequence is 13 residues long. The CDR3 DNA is TGTGCCACCAGTGGCAGGGATGGCGGGGAGCTGTTTTTT. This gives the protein CATSGRDGGELFF.

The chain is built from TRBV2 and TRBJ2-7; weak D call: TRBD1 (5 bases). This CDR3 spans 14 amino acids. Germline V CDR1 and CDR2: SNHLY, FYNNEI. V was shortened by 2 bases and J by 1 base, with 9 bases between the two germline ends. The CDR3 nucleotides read TGTGCCAGCAGTGAACAGGGTCCGTCCTACGAGCAGTACTTC. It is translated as CASSEQGPSYEQYF. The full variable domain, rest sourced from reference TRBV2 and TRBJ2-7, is EPEVTQTPSHQVTQMGQEVILRCVPISNHLYFYWYRQILGQKVEFLVSFYNNEISEKSEIFDDQFSVERPDGSNFTLKIRSTKLEDSAMYFCASSEQGPSYEQYFGPGTRLTVT.

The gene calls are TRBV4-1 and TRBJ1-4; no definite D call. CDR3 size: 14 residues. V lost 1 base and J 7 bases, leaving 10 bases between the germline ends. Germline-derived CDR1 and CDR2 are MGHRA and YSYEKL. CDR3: CASSQAEEGEKLFF. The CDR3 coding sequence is TGCGCCAGCAGCCAAGCCGAGGAGGGTGAAAAACTGTTTTTT.

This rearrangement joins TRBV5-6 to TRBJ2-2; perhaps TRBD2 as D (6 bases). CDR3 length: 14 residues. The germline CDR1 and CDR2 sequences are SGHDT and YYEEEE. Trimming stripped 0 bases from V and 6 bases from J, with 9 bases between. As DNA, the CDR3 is TGTGCCAGCAGCTTGGGCGGCGGGGCCGGGGAGCTGTTTTTT. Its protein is CASSLGGGAGELFF. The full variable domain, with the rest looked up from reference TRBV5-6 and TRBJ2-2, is DAGVTQSPTHLIKTRGQQVTLRCSPKSGHDTVSWYQQALGQGPQFIFQYYEEEERQRGNFPDRFSGHQFPNYSSELNVNALLLGDSALYLCASSLGGGAGELFFGEGSRLTVL.

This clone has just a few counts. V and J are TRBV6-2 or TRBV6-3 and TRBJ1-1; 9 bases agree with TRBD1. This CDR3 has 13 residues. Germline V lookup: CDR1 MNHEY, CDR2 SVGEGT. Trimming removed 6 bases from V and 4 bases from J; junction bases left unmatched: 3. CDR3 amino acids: CASSGQGFTEAFF. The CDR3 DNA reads TGTGCCAGCAGCGGACAGGGGTTCACTGAAGCTTTCTTT.

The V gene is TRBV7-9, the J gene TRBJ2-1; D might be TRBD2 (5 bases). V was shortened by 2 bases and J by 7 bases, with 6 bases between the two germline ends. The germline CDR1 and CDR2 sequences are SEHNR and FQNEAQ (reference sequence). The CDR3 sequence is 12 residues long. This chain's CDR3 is CASSLRGNEQFF. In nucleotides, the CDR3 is TGTGCCAGCAGCTTACGGGGTAATGAGCAGTTCTTC.

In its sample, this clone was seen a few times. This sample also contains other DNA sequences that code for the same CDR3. CDR3 sequence: CASSLQGDQPQHF. CDR3 nucleotide sequence: TGTGCCAGCAGCTTACAGGGGGATCAGCCCCAGCATTTT. The genes are TRBV7-9 and TRBJ1-5; 7 positions agree with TRBD1. Germline CDR1 and CDR2: SEHNR and FQNEAQ (reference sequence). This CDR3 comprises 13 residues. The V and J ends lost 2 bases and 5 bases, in that order; junction bases with no gene match: 0.

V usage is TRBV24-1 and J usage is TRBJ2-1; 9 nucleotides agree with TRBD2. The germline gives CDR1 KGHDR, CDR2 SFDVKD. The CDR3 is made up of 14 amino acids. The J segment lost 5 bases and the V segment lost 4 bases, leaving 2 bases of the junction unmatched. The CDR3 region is CATSEGLAHNEQFF. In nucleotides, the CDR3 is TGTGCCACCAGTGAGGGACTAGCTCACAATGAGCAGTTCTTC.

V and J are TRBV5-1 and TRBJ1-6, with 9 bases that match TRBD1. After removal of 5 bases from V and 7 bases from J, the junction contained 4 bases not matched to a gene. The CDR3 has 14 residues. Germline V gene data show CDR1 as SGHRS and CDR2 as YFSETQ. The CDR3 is CASSLTGGNSPLHF. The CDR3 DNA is TGCGCCAGCAGTCTGACAGGGGGAAATTCACCCCTCCACTTT.

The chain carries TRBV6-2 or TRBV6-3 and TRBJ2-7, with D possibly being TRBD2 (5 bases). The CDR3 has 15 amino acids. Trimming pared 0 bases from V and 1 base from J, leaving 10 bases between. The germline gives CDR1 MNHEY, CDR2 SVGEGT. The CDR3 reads CASSYSNGISYEQYF. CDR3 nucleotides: TGTGCCAGCAGTTACTCTAACGGGATTTCCTACGAGCAGTACTTC.

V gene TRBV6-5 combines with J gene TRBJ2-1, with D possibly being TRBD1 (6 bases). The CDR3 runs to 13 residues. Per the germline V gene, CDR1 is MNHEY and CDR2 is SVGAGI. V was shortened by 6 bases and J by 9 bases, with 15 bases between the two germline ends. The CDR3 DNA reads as TGTGCCAGCAGCTCACAGGGTTTGGGTGAGCAGTTCTTC. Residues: CASSSQGLGEQFF.

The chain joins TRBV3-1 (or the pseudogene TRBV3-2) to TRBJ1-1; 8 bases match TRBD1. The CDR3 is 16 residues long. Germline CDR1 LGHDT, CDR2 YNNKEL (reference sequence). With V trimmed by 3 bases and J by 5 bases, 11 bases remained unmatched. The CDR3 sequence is CASSQGGTGRGTEAFF. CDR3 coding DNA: TGTGCCAGCAGCCAGGGAGGGACAGGACGGGGGACTGAAGCTTTCTTT.

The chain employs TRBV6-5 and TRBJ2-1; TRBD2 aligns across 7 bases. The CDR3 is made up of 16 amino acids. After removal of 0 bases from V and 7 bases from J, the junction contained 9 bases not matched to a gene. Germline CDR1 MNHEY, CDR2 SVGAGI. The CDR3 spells CASSYSTGGRRNEQFF. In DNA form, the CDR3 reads TGTGCCAGCAGTTACTCGACGGGCGGGAGAAGGAATGAGCAGTTCTTC.

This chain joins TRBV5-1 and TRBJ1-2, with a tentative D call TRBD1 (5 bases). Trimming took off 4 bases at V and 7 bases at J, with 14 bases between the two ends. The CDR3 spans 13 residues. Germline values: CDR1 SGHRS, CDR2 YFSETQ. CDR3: CASSPGGEAGYTF. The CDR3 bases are TGCGCCAGCAGCCCGGGGGGGGAGGCTGGCTACACCTTC.

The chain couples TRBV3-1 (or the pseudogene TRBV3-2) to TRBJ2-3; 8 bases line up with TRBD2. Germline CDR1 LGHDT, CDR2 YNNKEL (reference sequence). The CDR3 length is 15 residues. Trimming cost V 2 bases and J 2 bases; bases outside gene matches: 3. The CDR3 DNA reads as TGTGCCAGCAGCCAAATAGCGGGGATCACAGATACGCAGTATTTT. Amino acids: CASSQIAGITDTQYF.

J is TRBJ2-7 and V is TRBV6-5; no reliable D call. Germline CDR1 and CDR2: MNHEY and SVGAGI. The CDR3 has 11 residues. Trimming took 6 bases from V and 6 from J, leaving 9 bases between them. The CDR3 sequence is CASREETEQYV. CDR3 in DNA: TGTGCCAGCAGAGAGGAAACCGAGCAGTACGTC.

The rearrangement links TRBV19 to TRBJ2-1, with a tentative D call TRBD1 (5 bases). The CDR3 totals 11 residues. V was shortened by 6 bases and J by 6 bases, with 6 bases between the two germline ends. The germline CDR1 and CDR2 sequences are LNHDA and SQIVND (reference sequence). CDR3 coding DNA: TGTGCCAGTAGCGACAGCAATGAGCAGTTCTTC. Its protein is CASSDSNEQFF.

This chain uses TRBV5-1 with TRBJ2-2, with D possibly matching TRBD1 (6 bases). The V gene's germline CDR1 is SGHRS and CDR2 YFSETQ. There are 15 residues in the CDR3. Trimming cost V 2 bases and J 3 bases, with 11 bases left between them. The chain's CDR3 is CASSFDTGHTGELFF. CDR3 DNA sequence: TGCGCCAGCAGCTTCGATACAGGGCACACCGGGGAGCTGTTTTTT.

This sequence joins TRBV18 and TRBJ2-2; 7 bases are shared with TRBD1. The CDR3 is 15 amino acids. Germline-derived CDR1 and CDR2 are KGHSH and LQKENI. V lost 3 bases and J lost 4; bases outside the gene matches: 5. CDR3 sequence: CASSPGTVTTGELFF. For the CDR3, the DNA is TGTGCCAGCTCACCCGGGACAGTGACCACCGGGGAGCTGTTTTTT.

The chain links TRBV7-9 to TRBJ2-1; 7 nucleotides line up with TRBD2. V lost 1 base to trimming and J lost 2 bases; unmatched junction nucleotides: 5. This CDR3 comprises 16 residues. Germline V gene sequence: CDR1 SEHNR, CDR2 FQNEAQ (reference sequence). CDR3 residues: CASSLDPGGTYNEQFF. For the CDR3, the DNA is TGTGCCAGCAGCTTAGACCCGGGAGGCACCTACAATGAGCAGTTCTTC. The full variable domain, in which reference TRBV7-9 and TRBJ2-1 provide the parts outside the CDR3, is DTGVSQNPRHKITKRGQNVTFRCDPISEHNRLYWYRQTLGQGPEFLTYFQNEAQLEKSRLLSDRFSAERPKGSFSTLEIQRTEQGDSAMYLCASSLDPGGTYNEQFFGPGTRLTVL.

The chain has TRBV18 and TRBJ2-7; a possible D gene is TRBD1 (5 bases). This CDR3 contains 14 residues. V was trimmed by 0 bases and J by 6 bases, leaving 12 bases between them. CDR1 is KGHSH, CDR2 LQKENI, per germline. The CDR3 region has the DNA TGTGCCAGCTCACCACCGAGCAGGGTCGGCGAGCAGTACTTC. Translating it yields CASSPPSRVGEQYF.

The CDR3 protein is CATIAGGRNTGELFF. The CDR3, as DNA: TGTGCCACGATAGCGGGAGGGCGGAACACCGGGGAGCTGTTTTTT. The gene calls are TRBV19 and TRBJ2-2; 11 bases map to TRBD2. CDR1 and CDR2 (germline): LNHDA, SQIVND (reference sequence). This CDR3 region has 15 residues. After removal of 10 bases from V and 1 base from J, the junction contained 5 bases not matched to a gene.

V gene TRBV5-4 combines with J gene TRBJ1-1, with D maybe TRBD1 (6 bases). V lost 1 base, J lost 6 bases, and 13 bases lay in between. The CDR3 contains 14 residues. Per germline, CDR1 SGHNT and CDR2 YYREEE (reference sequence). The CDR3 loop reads CASSLKTGGAEAFF. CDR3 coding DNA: TGTGCCAGCAGCTTGAAGACAGGCGGCGCTGAAGCTTTCTTT.

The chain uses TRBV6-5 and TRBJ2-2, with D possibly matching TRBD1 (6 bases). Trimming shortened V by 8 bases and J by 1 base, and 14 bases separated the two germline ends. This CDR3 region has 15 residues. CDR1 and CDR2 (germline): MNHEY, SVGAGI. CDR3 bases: TGTGCCAGCGCAGGGGCAGGATTGAACACCGGGGAGCTGTTTTTT. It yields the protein CASAGAGLNTGELFF.